One TCR beta chain is described in this entry. Its specificity is not known. Some clones are missing from TCRdb's copy, which holds only in-frame ones; the method was immunoSEQ multiplex PCR. This table holds approximately 65,000 clones, around 89% found once. These data belong to a study of OX40 agonist ivuxolimab in advanced cancers. Turning to the study itself: Patients received intravenous ivuxolimab every 2 weeks at 0.01 to 10 mg/kg. Whole-study findings and limits: In the expanded peripheral T cells, antigen specificity was never determined. Low clonal expansion, among the lowest seen, marked partial responders at 0.1-3.0 mg/kg.

Specimen: CD4+ or CD8+ T cells sorted from blood, collected in a trial of the OX40 agonist ivuxolimab. This sequence was found in an adult with an advanced solid tumor such as melanoma, head and neck, liver or kidney cancer.

CDR3 in DNA: TGTGCCAGCAGCTTAGCGACAGGGGGTCGGGGCAATCAGCCCCAGCATTTT. It codes for CASSLATGGRGNQPQHF. The V gene is TRBV7-2, the J gene TRBJ1-5; 9 bases are shared with TRBD1. Germline CDR1 SGHTA, CDR2 FQGNSA. The CDR3 is made up of 17 amino acids. After removal of 0 bases from V and 2 bases from J, the junction contained 5 bases not matched to a gene.